This T cell receptor beta chain is drawn from a study of sequential checkpoint blockade in melanoma. Described treatment: randomized to nivolumab then ipilimumab (arm A) or the reverse (arm B). V lost 3 bases to trimming and J lost 5 bases; unmatched junction nucleotides: 7. CDR3 length equals 16 residues. CDR1 and CDR2 (germline): SNHLY, FYNNEI. TCRdb's table, derived via immunoSEQ multiplex PCR, lists solely in-frame clones and lacks some. Here the sample spans fewer than 20,000 clones, about 50% being singletons. The chain is built from TRBV2 and TRBJ2-1, with TRBD1 matching 10 bases. The source is a human donor with melanoma. Sample: CD8+ T cells sorted from blood (inferred from file names), taken from a patient given nivolumab and ipilimumab in sequence. This chain's CDR3 is CASSETGTGAHNEQFF. The CDR3 DNA sequence: TGTGCCAGCAGTGAGACCGGGACAGGGGCCCACAATGAGCAGTTCTTC.